One and the same sample provided the 18 T cell receptor beta chains below, sequenced in a study of blood T cell repertoires in COVID-19. Sequenced by immunoSEQ multiplex PCR; TCRdb stores in-frame clones only, minus some. The profile shows about 220,000 clones, roughly four fifths of them singletons. The sequencing input was PBMCs or T cells enriched from blood (not recorded which). The receptors were sampled from a woman in her sixties or seventies who had recovered from COVID-19.

This rearrangement joins TRBV29-1 to TRBJ2-6; TRBD1 matches at 9 bases. Germline V lookup: CDR1 SQVTM, CDR2 ANQGSEA. With 1 base clipped from V and 0 bases from J, the junction kept 4 bases outside the gene matches. There are 17 residues in the CDR3. Written as DNA, the CDR3 is TGCAGCGTTGAAGCGGGACAGGGAGGCTCTGGGGCCAACGTCCTGACTTTC. Its translation is CSVEAGQGGSGANVLTF.

This chain uses TRBV29-1 with TRBJ1-2; 9 nucleotides match TRBD1. Unmatched junction bases numbered 5, after V lost 7 bases and J lost 8 bases. CDR1 SQVTM and CDR2 ANQGSEA come from the germline V gene. The CDR3 sequence is 11 residues long. Written as DNA, the CDR3 is TGCAGCGGGAGACAGGGGGAAGGCTACACCTTC. Translation: CSGRQGEGYTF.

The chain is built from TRBV27 and TRBJ2-1, with 12 bases lining up with TRBD2. Germline V CDR1 and CDR2: MNHEY, SMNVEV (reference sequence). CDR3 length: 16 residues. V was pared by 5 bases and J by 8 bases, with 10 bases of the junction left unmatched. Here the CDR3 DNA reads TGTGCCAGCAGTCCCTCCGGGACTAGCGGGTTCTATGAGCAGTTCTTC. This gives the protein CASSPSGTSGFYEQFF.

The V call is TRBV5-1, the J call TRBJ2-6; D ambiguous. CDR1 and CDR2 from the germline V gene are SGHRS and YFSETQ. CDR3 size: 16 residues. V lost 4 bases to trimming and J lost 0 bases, with 11 bases between them. The CDR3 is CASSIRLNSGANVLTF. As DNA, the CDR3 is TGCGCCAGCAGCATCCGACTGAACTCTGGGGCCAACGTCCTGACTTTC.

V and J are TRBV15 and TRBJ1-3; no reliable D call. V gave up 0 bases and J gave up 7 bases, with 4 bases separating them. The CDR3 runs to 12 residues. The germline CDR1 and CDR2 sequences are LNHNV and YYDKDF (reference sequence). For the CDR3, the DNA is TGTGCCACCAGCAGAGATCGGAACACCATATATTTT. Protein product: CATSRDRNTIYF.

The CDR3 here is CASSYRQESYEQYF. The DNA for the CDR3 is TGTGCCAGCAGCTACCGACAAGAGAGCTACGAGCAGTACTTC. The chain employs TRBV7-2 and TRBJ2-7; D gene uncertain. The CDR3 has 14 amino acids. Trimming removed 4 bases from V and 3 bases from J, with 13 bases in between. Germline V lookup: CDR1 SGHTA, CDR2 FQGNSA.

V and J are TRBV29-1 and TRBJ1-2; D unresolved. The germline V gene has CDR1 SQVTM and CDR2 ANQGSEA. The CDR3 contains 9 residues. V gave up 7 bases and J gave up 8 bases, with 8 bases separating them. CDR3 DNA: TGCAGCGACAGCCTAGGCTACACCTTC. This encodes CSDSLGYTF.

This clone has only a few counts. The rearrangement uses TRBV3-1 (or the pseudogene TRBV3-2) and TRBJ2-5, with 12 bases identical to TRBD2. The CDR3 contains 16 residues. Looked up from germline, CDR1 is LGHDT and CDR2 is YNNKEL (reference sequence). J gave up 5 bases and V 0 bases, and 4 bases lay outside the gene matches. CDR3 nucleotide sequence: TGTGCCAGCAGCCAAGATCCCGGGACTAGCGGGGAGACCCAGTACTTC. Translated, it gives CASSQDPGTSGETQYF.

The chain links TRBV27 to TRBJ1-1; no definite D call. Looked up from germline, CDR1 is MNHEY and CDR2 is SMNVEV (reference sequence). CDR3 length: 16 residues. Trimming stripped 3 bases from V and 2 bases from J, with 16 bases between. In DNA, the CDR3 is TGTGCCAGCAGTTTGGTAGGGATATCGGGAAACACTGAAGCTTTCTTT. The encoded protein is CASSLVGISGNTEAFF.

The chain has TRBV5-8 and TRBJ1-3, with D possibly TRBD1 on 6 matching bases. The V end was cut by 0 bases, the J end by 4 bases, with 8 bases between. Germline CDR1 and CDR2: SGHTS and YDEGEE. This CDR3 region has 14 residues. As DNA, the CDR3 is TGTGCCAGCAGCTTGGACAGGGCCGGAAACACCATATATTTT. It yields the protein CASSLDRAGNTIYF. Full variable domain (remainder filled in from reference TRBV5-8 and TRBJ1-3): EAGVTQSPTHLIKTRGQQATLRCSPISGHTSVYWYQQALGLGLQFLLWYDEGEERNRGNFPPRFSGRQFPNYSSELNVNALELEDSALYLCASSLDRAGNTIYFGEGSWLTVV.

This rearrangement joins TRBV10-3 to TRBJ1-1; TRBD1 is a possible D gene (5 bases). The CDR3 spans 16 residues. Germline assignment: CDR1 ENHRY and CDR2 SYGVKD. Trimming pared 4 bases from V and 0 bases from J, leaving 15 bases between. CDR3 amino acids: CAISGGGLDLNTEAFF. As DNA, the CDR3 is TGTGCCATCAGTGGGGGGGGTTTGGACTTGAACACTGAAGCTTTCTTT.

This clone was observed a few times. The V gene is TRBV4-3, the J gene TRBJ2-4; D possibly corresponds to TRBD1 (5 bases). This CDR3 comprises 16 residues. Germline V CDR1 and CDR2: LGHNA, YSLEER. Trimming pared 0 bases from V and 5 bases from J, leaving 14 bases between. The CDR3 reads CASSQDLTLRENIQYF. DNA for the CDR3: TGCGCCAGCAGCCAAGATTTGACACTCAGGGAAAACATTCAGTACTTC.

This clone has a handful of counts. This chain joins TRBV7-8 and TRBJ1-2, with 9 bases matching TRBD1. CDR1 and CDR2 (germline): SGHVS, FQNEAQ. Trimming removed 4 bases from V and 14 bases from J; junction bases left unmatched: 8. CDR3 length: 12 residues. In DNA, the CDR3 is TGTGCCAGCAGCTCGGAATCGACAGGGGGAACCTTC. The encoded protein is CASSSESTGGTF.

The V gene is TRBV23-1, the J gene TRBJ1-1; the D is unclear. TRBV23-1 is sorted into the ORF group, with uncertain function. The CDR3 is 12 residues long. Trimming removed 7 bases at V and 3 bases at J, with 9 bases between. Here the CDR3 DNA reads TGCGCCAGCACCCGGGAGCACACTGAAGCTTTCTTT. It specifies CASTREHTEAFF.

The chain has TRBV14 and TRBJ2-1; 8 bases match TRBD1. The CDR3 totals 17 residues. With V trimmed by 0 bases and J by 2 bases, 6 bases remained unmatched. Germline assignment: CDR1 SGHDN and CDR2 FVKESK. In DNA form, the CDR3 reads TGTGCCAGCAGCCAAGATGCTACAGGGGGGCCCTACAATGAGCAGTTCTTC. The encoded protein is CASSQDATGGPYNEQFF.

Ten or more counts support this clone. The chain combines TRBV27 with TRBJ1-5, with D unclear. The CDR3 runs 10 residues. V gave up 7 bases and J gave up 6 bases, with 4 bases separating them. Germline V lookup: CDR1 MNHEY, CDR2 SMNVEV (reference sequence). CDR3 nucleotide sequence: TGTGCCAGCAATCTTCAGCCCCAGCATTTT. Translation: CASNLQPQHF.

The sample holds one count of this clone. CDR3 nucleotide sequence: TGTGCCAGCAGGGTTGGACAGGGTTACGAGCAGTACTTC. Its protein product is CASRVGQGYEQYF. The chain is built from TRBV2 and TRBJ2-7, with 8 bases that match TRBD1. This CDR3 contains 13 residues. V lost 6 bases and J lost 4; bases outside the gene matches: 5. Germline CDR1 SNHLY, CDR2 FYNNEI.

The chain links TRBV19 to TRBJ1-6; 10 bases align to TRBD1. Per germline, CDR1 LNHDA and CDR2 SQIVND (reference sequence). The CDR3 loop spans 15 amino acids. The junction had 1 base not matched to a gene; V was cut back by 1 base and J by 7 bases. CDR3 residues: CASSIGDRGNSPLHF. CDR3 nucleotides: TGTGCCAGTAGTATAGGGGACAGGGGAAATTCACCCCTCCACTTT.